This T cell receptor (beta chain) comes out of a study of CD8 T cells in ankylosing spondylitis. General observations from the study: The authors found the disease-linked clones to be CD8+ and relatively rare in peripheral blood. Earlier work had already found some motif variants in reactive arthritis synovial fluid and blood. Enrichment of disease-linked clones was reportedly significant in matched ankylosing spondylitis synovial fluid.

A few counts support this clonotype. Its target is not known. Quantitative molecular-barcoded 5'-RACE generated the TCR beta libraries. TCRdb re-derived calls from the 5' RACE reads in MiXCR, one entry per CDR3 protein. The sample lists fewer than 250,000 distinct CDR3 sequences, roughly 10% occurring once. Trimming cost V 2 bases and J 8 bases, with 19 bases left between them. Germline CDR1 MNHNS, CDR2 SASEGT. This CDR3 spans 16 amino acids. The origin of this receptor is a male donor with ankylosing spondylitis or in good health (not recorded which). The chain is built from TRBV6-1 and TRBJ2-1; no definite D call. The sample consisted of blood, either unsorted or a sorted T cell fraction (not recorded which). The CDR3 loop reads CASSETSGPLWDEQFF. The CDR3 coding sequence is TGTGCCAGCAGTGAAACCTCGGGCCCCCTTTGGGATGAGCAGTTCTTC.